Presented here are 2 T cell receptor beta chains from one specimen sequenced in a study of T-cell memory formation after mild COVID-19. TCRdb ran MiXCR on the 5' RACE reads and lists one entry per CDR3 protein. The sample has some 150,000 distinct CDR3 sequences; roughly 24% are singletons. Material: PBMCs or a T cell subset sorted from them (not recorded which). These receptors all come from an adult woman who had mild COVID-19 (a few samples of this study predate the infection). Cell type and time point are not known.

The rearrangement joins TRBV29-1 to TRBJ2-7; 7 bases are shared with TRBD2. V trimming: 7 bases; J trimming: 2 bases; junction bases outside the gene matches: 8. Germline V gene sequence: CDR1 SQVTM, CDR2 ANQGSEA. The CDR3 has 13 amino acids. The chain's CDR3 is CSAGGGSTYEQYF. As DNA, the CDR3 is TGCAGCGCCGGAGGCGGGAGTACCTACGAGCAGTACTTC.

The chain has TRBV4-1 and TRBJ2-7; 8 nucleotides match TRBD1. The CDR3 runs to 13 residues. V shed 6 bases and J 2 bases; nucleotides not matched to a gene: 3. Germline loops: CDR1 MGHRA, CDR2 YSYEKL. CDR3 residues: CASSWDRTYEQYF. The CDR3 DNA sequence: TGCGCCAGCAGTTGGGACAGGACCTACGAGCAGTACTTC.